The entry below gives a single T cell receptor (beta chain) sequence along with its context. The sample belongs to a study of monozygotic twins with inflammatory bowel disease. The germline V gene has CDR1 SNHLY and CDR2 FYNNEI. This CDR3 spans 13 amino acids. No DNA is given; TCRdb re-called the 5' RACE reads and lists each CDR3 protein once. The sample table includes more than 350,000 distinct CDR3 sequences. The origin of this receptor is a human donor with ulcerative colitis or Crohn's disease, or a healthy co-twin of an affected twin (not recorded which). The chain has TRBV2 and TRBJ2-2; TCRdb's D gene call, TRBD1, goes unchecked for lack of DNA. Sequencing input: blood. The CDR3 region is CATRGGSDGELFF. Combining the CDR3 with reference TRBV2 and TRBJ2-2 gives the whole variable domain EPEVTQTPSHQVTQMGQEVILRCVPISNHLYFYWYRQILGQKVEFLVSFYNNEISEKSEIFDDQFSVERPDGSNFTLKIRSTKLEDSAMYFCATRGGSDGELFFGEGSRLTVL.